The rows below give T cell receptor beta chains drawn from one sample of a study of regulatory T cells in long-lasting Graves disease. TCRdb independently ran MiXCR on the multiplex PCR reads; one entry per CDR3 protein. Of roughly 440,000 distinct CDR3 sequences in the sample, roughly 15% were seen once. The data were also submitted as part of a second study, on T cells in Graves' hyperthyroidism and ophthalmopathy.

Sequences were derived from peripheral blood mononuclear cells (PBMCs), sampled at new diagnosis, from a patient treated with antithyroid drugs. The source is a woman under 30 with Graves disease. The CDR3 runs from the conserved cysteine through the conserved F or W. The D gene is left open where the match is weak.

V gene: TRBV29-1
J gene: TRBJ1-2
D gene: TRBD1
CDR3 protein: CSVERGPGSPTHGYTF

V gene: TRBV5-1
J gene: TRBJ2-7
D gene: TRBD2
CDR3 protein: CASSLDAGDSEQYF

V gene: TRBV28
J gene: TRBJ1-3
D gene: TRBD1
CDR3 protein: CASSLGQGALGNTIYF

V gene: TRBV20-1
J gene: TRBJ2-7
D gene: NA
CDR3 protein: CSATQPGISYEQYF

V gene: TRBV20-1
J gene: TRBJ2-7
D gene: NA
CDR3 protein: CSARAPTSYEQYF

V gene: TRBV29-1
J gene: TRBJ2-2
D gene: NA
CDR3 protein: CSVEGSANTGELFF

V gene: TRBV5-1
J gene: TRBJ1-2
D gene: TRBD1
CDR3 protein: CASSLFRQGDYGYTF

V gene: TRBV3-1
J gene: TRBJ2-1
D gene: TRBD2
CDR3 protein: CASMTRPGLAIAEQFF

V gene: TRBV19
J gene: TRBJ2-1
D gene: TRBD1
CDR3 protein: CASSRMTGSSYNEQFF

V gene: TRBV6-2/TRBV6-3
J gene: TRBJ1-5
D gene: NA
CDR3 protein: CASSYSIGQSHQPQHF

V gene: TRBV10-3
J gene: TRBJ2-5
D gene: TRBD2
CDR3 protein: CAISGSGTSGETQYF

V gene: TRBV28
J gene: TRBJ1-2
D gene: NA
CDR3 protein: CASSLGGASGYTF

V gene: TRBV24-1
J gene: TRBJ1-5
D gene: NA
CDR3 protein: CATSEETGEPQHF

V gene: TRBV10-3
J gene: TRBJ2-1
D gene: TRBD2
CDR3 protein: CAISSGRALGEQFF

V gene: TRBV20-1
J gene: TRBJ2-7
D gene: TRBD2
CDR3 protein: CSAEQYPASGHYEQYF

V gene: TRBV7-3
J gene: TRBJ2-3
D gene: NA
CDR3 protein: CASSKQGGSTDTQYF

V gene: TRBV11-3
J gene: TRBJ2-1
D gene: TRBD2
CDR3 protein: CASSLDLQAGGFNEQFF

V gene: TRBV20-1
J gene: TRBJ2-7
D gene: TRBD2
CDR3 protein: CSARPRVLAGGSYEQYF

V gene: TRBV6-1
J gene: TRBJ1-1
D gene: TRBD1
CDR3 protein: CASSPIGSTGDRNTEAFF

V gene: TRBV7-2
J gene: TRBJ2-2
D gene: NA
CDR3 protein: CASSLAPSSINTGELFF

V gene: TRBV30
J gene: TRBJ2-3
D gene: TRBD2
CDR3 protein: CAWSVLTSGVTDTQYF

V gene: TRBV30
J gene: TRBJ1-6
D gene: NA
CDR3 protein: CALDRANSPLHF